These T cell receptor beta chains were read from a single sample in a study of patients and donors after allogeneic stem cell transplantation. TCRdb reprocessed the RT-PCR reads via MiXCR and lists one record per CDR3 protein. The sample has approximately 160,000 distinct CDR3 sequences, around 30% seen once. Sequencing was carried out using blood, either unsorted or a sorted T cell fraction (not recorded which). These receptors originate from a human donor who was either an allogeneic HSCT recipient or a stem cell or donor lymphocyte infusion donor (not recorded which). It is not recorded whose cells these are; they may come from a transplant donor. Each CDR3 is given with its conserved first and last residue. The D gene is left open where the match is weak. Expanded clones are given a class, and other clones once, few, many or no size at all.

v_call	j_call	clone_size	d_call	cdr3_aa
TRBV29-1	TRBJ2-1	NA	TRBD1	CSSGGTGGIEFF
TRBV10-3	TRBJ2-1	NA	NA	CAISAPSLGRGHNEQFF
TRBV29-1	TRBJ2-5	NA	NA	CSVGVGQDTQYF
TRBV11-2	TRBJ1-1	many	NA	CASSLAHPNTEAFF
TRBV7-9	TRBJ2-7	NA	NA	CASSRSGTEFSYEQYF
TRBV20-1	TRBJ2-3	NA	TRBD1	CSATGQGNPDTQYF
TRBV29-1	TRBJ2-7	NA	TRBD2	CSVGPSGRVHEQYF
TRBV4-3	TRBJ2-1	NA	NA	CASSQDLDNEQFF
TRBV7-8	TRBJ1-4	NA	NA	CASSLTPDVGVRGEKLFF
TRBV20-1	TRBJ2-7	once	TRBD2	CSARDPATSADSYEQYF
TRBV5-6	TRBJ2-2	NA	NA	CASSQTGAGELFF
TRBV12-3/TRBV12-4	TRBJ1-4	many	NA	CASSFFAGEAKLFF
TRBV20-1	TRBJ2-7	NA	NA	CSASAAYEQYF
TRBV4-2	TRBJ1-5	few	NA	CASSQRQDNQPQHF
TRBV12-5	TRBJ1-6	few	NA	CASGLNSPLHF
TRBV10-3	TRBJ2-3	NA	TRBD2	CAISNRGADTQYF
TRBV30	TRBJ1-5	few	NA	CAWARLREEPQHF
TRBV2	TRBJ1-1	NA	NA	CASSEQGGTEAFF